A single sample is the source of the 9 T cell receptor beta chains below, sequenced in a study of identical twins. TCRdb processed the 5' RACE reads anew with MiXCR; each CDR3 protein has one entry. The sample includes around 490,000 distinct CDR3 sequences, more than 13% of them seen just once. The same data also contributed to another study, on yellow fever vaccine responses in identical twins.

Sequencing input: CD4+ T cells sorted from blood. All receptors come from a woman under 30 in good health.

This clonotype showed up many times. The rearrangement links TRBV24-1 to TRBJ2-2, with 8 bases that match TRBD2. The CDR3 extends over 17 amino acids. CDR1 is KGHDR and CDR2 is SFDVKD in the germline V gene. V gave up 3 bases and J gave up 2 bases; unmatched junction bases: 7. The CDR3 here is CATSDPLADLNTGELFF. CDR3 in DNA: TGTGCCACCAGTGATCCACTAGCGGACCTTAACACCGGGGAGCTGTTTTTT.

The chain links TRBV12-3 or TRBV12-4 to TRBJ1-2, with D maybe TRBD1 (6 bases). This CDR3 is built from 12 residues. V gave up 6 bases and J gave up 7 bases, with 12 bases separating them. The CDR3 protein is CASSHLQGGYTF. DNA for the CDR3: TGTGCCAGCAGCCATCTACAGGGTGGCTACACCTTC.

CDR3 region: CASSQAQKNGQPQHF. Written as DNA, the CDR3 is TGTGCCAGCAGCCAAGCACAGAAAAATGGGCAGCCCCAGCATTTT. The chain couples TRBV3-1 to TRBJ1-5; no reliable D call. V dropped 1 base and J dropped 7 bases, with 14 bases sitting between them. The CDR3 has 15 amino acids. In germline, CDR1 is LGHDT, CDR2 YNNKEL (reference sequence).

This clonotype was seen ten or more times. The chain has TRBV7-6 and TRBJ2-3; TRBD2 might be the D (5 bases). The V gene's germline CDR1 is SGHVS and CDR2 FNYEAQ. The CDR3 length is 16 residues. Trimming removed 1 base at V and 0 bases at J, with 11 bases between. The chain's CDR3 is CASSLGGAASTDTQYF. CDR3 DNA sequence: TGTGCCAGCAGCTTAGGAGGAGCGGCTAGCACAGATACGCAGTATTTT.

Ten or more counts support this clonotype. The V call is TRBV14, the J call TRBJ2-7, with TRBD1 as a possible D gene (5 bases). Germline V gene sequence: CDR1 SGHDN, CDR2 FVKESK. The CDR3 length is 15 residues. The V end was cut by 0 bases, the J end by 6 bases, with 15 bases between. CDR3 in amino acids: CASSQEDRYQFEQYF. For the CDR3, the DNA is TGTGCCAGCAGCCAAGAAGACAGATATCAATTCGAGCAGTACTTC.

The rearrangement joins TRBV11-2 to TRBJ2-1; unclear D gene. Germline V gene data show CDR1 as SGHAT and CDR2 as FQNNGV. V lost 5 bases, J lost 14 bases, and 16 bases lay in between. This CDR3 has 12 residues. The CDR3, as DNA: TGTGCCAGCAGCCGTGTAAGTGTTGGGGAGTTCTTC. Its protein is CASSRVSVGEFF.

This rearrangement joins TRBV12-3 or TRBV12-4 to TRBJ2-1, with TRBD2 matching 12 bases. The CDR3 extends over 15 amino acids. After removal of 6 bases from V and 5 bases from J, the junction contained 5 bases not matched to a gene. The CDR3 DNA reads TGTGCCAGCAGACTAGCGGGGGGCAGTCACAATGAGCAGTTCTTC. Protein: CASRLAGGSHNEQFF.

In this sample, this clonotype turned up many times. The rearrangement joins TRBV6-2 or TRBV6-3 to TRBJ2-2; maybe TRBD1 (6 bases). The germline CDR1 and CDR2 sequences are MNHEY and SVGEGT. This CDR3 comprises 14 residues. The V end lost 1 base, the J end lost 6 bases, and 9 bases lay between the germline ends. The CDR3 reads CASSYYREPGELFF. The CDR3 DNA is TGTGCCAGCAGTTACTACAGGGAACCCGGGGAGCTGTTTTTT.

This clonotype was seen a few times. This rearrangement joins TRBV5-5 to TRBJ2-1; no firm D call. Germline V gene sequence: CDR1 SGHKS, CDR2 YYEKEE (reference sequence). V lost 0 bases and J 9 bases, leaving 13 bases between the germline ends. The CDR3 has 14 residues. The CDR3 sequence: CASSLDLSTGEQFF. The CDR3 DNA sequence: TGTGCCAGCAGCTTGGATCTGAGTACCGGTGAGCAGTTCTTC.